This T cell receptor beta chain was recorded in a study of T cells expressing NK-cell markers. Germline V lookup: CDR1 MNHNS, CDR2 SASEGT. CDR3 size: 14 residues. With UMIs, 5'RACE template switching was used to make TCR beta cDNA. TCRdb reanalyzed the 5' RACE reads, giving one entry per CDR3 protein sequence and no DNA. The sample's table shows fewer than 400,000 distinct CDR3 sequences. This clonotype was obtained from a man between 18 and 69 years old in good health. Material for sequencing was blood T cells: a sorted CD56 or NKG2C T cell subset, CD4+ or CD8+ T cells, or bulk PBMC T cells (not recorded which). The rearrangement uses TRBV6-1 and TRBJ1-4. The chain's CDR3 is CASNQQGSNEKLFF.